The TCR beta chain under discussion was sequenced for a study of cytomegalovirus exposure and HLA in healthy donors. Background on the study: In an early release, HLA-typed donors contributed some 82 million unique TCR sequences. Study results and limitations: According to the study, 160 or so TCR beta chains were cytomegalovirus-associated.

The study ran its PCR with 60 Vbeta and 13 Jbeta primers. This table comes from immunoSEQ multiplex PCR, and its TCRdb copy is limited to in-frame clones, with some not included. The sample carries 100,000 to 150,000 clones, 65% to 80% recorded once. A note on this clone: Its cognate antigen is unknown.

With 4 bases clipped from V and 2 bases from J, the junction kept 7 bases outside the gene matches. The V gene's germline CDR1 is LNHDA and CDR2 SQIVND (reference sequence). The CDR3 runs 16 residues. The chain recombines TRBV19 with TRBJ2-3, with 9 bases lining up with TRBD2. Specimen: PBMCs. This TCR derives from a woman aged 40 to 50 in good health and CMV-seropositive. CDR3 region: CASSNWASGNTDTQYF. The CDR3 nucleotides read TGTGCCAGTAGTAACTGGGCTAGCGGGAACACAGATACGCAGTATTTT.